A single T cell receptor (beta chain) is shown here with its context. Its antigen is not identified. The data were taken from a study of CD8 T cells in Susac syndrome. After extraction with the RNeasy kit, roughly 0.45 to 1 ug of the RNA was reverse transcribed using random hexamers. The TCR beta CDR3 was amplified by immunoSEQ multiplex PCR across 54 Vbeta, 13 Jbeta. TCRdb re-analysed the immunoSEQ multiplex PCR reads in MiXCR, keeping a single row per CDR3 protein. This table holds 350,000 to 550,000 distinct CDR3 sequences, more than 80% found once. Trimming pared 7 bases from V and 8 bases from J, leaving 12 bases between. This CDR3 has 12 residues. Looked up from germline, CDR1 is SGHNT and CDR2 is YYREEE (reference sequence). Overall study results and limits: A relatively small number of individuals underwent TCR sequencing and HLA analysis.

The TCR comes from a human donor with multiple sclerosis. The rearrangement uses TRBV5-4 and TRBJ1-4; D is ambiguous. Specimen: CD8+ T cells from PBMCs. The CDR3 is CASGREGEKLFF. DNA of the CDR3: TGTGCCAGCGGGCGAGAAGGGGAAAAACTGTTTTTT.